Listed below are T cell receptor beta chains from one sample, sequenced in a study of OX40 agonist ivuxolimab in advanced cancers. Data came from immunoSEQ multiplex PCR; TCRdb stores just in-frame clones and leaves some out. The sample consists of 90,000 to 95,000 clones, around 87% of them appearing once. Source: CD4+ or CD8+ T cells sorted from blood, taken in a trial of the OX40 agonist ivuxolimab. These receptors came from an adult with an advanced solid tumor such as melanoma, head and neck, liver or kidney cancer. Both conserved end residues are part of each CDR3. A D gene is named only where the DNA matches it firmly. Part of the rows lack a size; the others show once, few, many or a class for expanded clones.

J,D,size,V,DNA,CDR3
TRBJ2-2,TRBD1,.,TRBV5-1,TGCGCCAGCAGCCTCAGGACAGGCGACACCGGGGAGCTGTTTTTT,CASSLRTGDTGELFF
TRBJ2-2,.,.,TRBV7-8,TGTGCCAGCAGCTTCTACGCGGGACAGATACCGACCGGGGAGCTGTTTTTT,CASSFYAGQIPTGELFF
TRBJ1-4,.,.,TRBV28,TGTGCCAGCAGTTTCGGGTACAGGGTCGGAGAAAAACTGTTTTTT,CASSFGYRVGEKLFF
TRBJ2-2,.,.,TRBV18,TGTGCCAGCTCACCGGGTTTGCCTAACACCGGGGAGCTGTTTTTT,CASSPGLPNTGELFF
TRBJ1-2,.,.,TRBV11-2,TGTGCCAGCAGCTTAGGGTCCGTTAACTATGGCTACACCTTC,CASSLGSVNYGYTF
TRBJ2-7,TRBD2,.,TRBV6-5,TGTGCCAGCAGTTCCGGGACTAGGACGAACGAGCAGTACTTC,CASSSGTRTNEQYF
TRBJ1-6,.,.,TRBV10-3,TGTGCCATCAGTCCCCACCAAACAGCCGATTCACCCCTCCACTTT,CAISPHQTADSPLHF
TRBJ1-1,.,.,TRBV29-1,TGCAGCGCTCCGGGACCTGGGAACACTGAAGCTTTCTTT,CSAPGPGNTEAFF
TRBJ2-1,TRBD2,.,TRBV11-3,TGTGCCAGCAGCTTAGGTAGCGGGGAGTCCTATGAGCAGTTCTTC,CASSLGSGESYEQFF
TRBJ1-5,.,medium-sized,TRBV11-3,TGTGCCAGCAGCCCCTCTGAGGTCTGCGGTCAGCCCCAGCATTTT,CASSPSEVCGQPQHF
TRBJ1-2,TRBD1,.,TRBV27,TGTGCCAGCACCCCCCGACAGGGAACGGGCTATGGCTACACCTTC,CASTPRQGTGYGYTF
TRBJ2-5,.,.,TRBV6-6,TGTGCCAGCAGGGACACTACCGGGGAGACCCAGTACTTC,CASRDTTGETQYF
TRBJ2-6,TRBD1,.,TRBV9,TGTGCCAGAGAGACAGGGGGCGCGTCTGGGGCCAACGTCCTGACTTTC,CARETGGASGANVLTF
TRBJ2-1,.,.,TRBV30,TGTGCCTGGACTGGAGCTAGCAAATCCTACAATGAGCAGTTCTTC,CAWTGASKSYNEQFF
TRBJ1-1,.,.,TRBV6-5,TGTGCCATCAGTGACGGGTCTCACACTGAAGCTTTCTTT,CAISDGSHTEAFF
TRBJ2-6,TRBD1,.,TRBV5-1,TGCGCCAGCAGCTTGGCGGACAGGGCTGGGGCCAACGTCCTGACTTTC,CASSLADRAGANVLTF
TRBJ2-3,.,.,TRBV19,TGTGCCAGTAGTATAGATACTAGCACGACGGGTACGCAGTATTTT,CASSIDTSTTGTQYF
TRBJ1-1,.,.,TRBV10-3,TGTGCCATCAGTGTGAAAGGGGCCCCAGAAGCTTTCTTT,CAISVKGAPEAFF
TRBJ2-5,.,.,TRBV11-3,TGTGCCAGCAGCTTAGGGATAGGGGGGTACCAAGAGACCCAGTACTTC,CASSLGIGGYQETQYF
TRBJ1-4,.,.,TRBV7-6,TGTGCCAGCAGCCCCGGGAGGAATAGTGGTGAAAAACTGTTTTTT,CASSPGRNSGEKLFF
TRBJ1-4,.,.,TRBV7-2,TGTGCCAGCAGTTTGAACAGGGCTAATGAAAAACTGTTTTTT,CASSLNRANEKLFF
TRBJ1-1,.,.,TRBV5-1,TGCGCCAGCAGCTCCGTAATGAACACTGAAGCTTTCTTT,CASSSVMNTEAFF
TRBJ2-1,TRBD2,once,TRBV9,TGTGCCAGCAGCGTCGGGACTAGCGGGAGCAATGAGCAGTTCTTC,CASSVGTSGSNEQFF
TRBJ1-5,TRBD1,.,TRBV2,TGTGCCAGCAGTGGGACAGGGGGCTCTGACAATCAGCCCCAGCATTTT,CASSGTGGSDNQPQHF
TRBJ2-2,.,.,TRBV18,TGTGCCAGCTCAGCCCGGGACGGCGCGGGGACCGGGGAGCTGTTTTTT,CASSARDGAGTGELFF
TRBJ1-4,.,.,TRBV5-8,TGTGCCAGTACCCGTCTGGTTCGGGGTGAAAAACTGTTTTTT,CASTRLVRGEKLFF
TRBJ1-1,.,.,TRBV19,TGTGCCAGTAAAACGGGAGGGCCAAACACTGAAGCTTTCTTT,CASKTGGPNTEAFF
TRBJ2-3,.,.,TRBV6-5,TGTGCCAGCAGTTACTCGAGGGGCGCGGATACGCAGTATTTT,CASSYSRGADTQYF
TRBJ2-6,TRBD1,once,TRBV11-2,TGTGCCAGCAGCTTAGGCCCCCGGGACAGGGCCTCTGGGGCCAACGTCCTGACTTTC,CASSLGPRDRASGANVLTF
TRBJ1-4,.,.,TRBV10-3,TGTGCCAGCGCTGGATCAACTAATGAAAAACTGTTTTTT,CASAGSTNEKLFF
TRBJ2-1,.,.,TRBV10-1,TGCGCCAGCAGTGAGGCCAGGGGTAGGATCAATGAGCAGTTCTTC,CASSEARGRINEQFF
TRBJ2-5,TRBD2,.,TRBV30,TGTGCCTGGAGTGGGACTAGCAGGCTGGGAGAGACCCAGTACTTC,CAWSGTSRLGETQYF
TRBJ2-5,TRBD2,.,TRBV5-1,TGCGCCAGCAGCTTGGAGGGAGGGACCAGAGAGACCCAGTACTTC,CASSLEGGTRETQYF
TRBJ2-1,TRBD2,.,TRBV5-1,TGCGCCAGCAGCTTGGAGGTAGCGGGAGGGGATGAGCAGTTCTTC,CASSLEVAGGDEQFF